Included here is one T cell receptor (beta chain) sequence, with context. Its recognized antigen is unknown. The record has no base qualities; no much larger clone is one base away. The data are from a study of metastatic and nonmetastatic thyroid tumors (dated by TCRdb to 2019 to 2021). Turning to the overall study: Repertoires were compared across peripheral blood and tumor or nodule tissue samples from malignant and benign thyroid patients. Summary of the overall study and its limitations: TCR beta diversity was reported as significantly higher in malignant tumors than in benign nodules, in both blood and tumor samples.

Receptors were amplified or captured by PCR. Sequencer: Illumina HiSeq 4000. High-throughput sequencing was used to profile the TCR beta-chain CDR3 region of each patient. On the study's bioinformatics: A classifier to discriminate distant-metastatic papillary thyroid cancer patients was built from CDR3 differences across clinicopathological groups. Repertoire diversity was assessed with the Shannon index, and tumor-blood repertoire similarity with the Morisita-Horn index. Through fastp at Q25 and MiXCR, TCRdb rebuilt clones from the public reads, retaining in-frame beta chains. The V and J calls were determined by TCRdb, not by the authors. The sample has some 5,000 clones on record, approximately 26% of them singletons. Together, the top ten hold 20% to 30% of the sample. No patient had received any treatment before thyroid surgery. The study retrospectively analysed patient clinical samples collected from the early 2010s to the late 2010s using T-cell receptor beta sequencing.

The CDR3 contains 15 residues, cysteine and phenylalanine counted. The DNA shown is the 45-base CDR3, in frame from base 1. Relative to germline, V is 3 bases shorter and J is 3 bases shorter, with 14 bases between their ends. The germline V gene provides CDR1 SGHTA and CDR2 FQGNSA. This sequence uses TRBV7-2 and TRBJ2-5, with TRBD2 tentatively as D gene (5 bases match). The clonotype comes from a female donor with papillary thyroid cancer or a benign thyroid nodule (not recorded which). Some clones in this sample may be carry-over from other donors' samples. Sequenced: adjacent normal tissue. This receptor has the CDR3 CASSFSSSSKETQYF. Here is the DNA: TGTGCCAGCAGCTTTAGCTCTAGCAGTAAAGAGACCCAGTACTTC.